This T cell receptor (beta chain) came from a study of T cell changes during pregnancy in multiple sclerosis. This clone was detected once. Sequenced by immunoSEQ multiplex PCR; TCRdb stores in-frame clones only, minus some. The data show more than 55,000 clones, 75% to 95% seen once. The CDR3 sequence is 15 residues long. V was clipped by 1 base and J by 7 bases, with 13 bases between them. Germline-derived CDR1 and CDR2 are SNHLY and FYNNEI. The specimen comprised peripheral blood, sampled in the third trimester of pregnancy. The sequence derives from a female donor in good health, enrolled as a control in a pregnancy study. The chain joins TRBV2 to TRBJ1-4, with D tentatively TRBD1 (5 bases). This CDR3 is CASSEVGQGFEKLFF. DNA of the CDR3: TGTGCCAGCAGTGAAGTGGGGCAGGGTTTTGAAAAACTGTTTTTT. The whole variable domain, remainder taken from reference TRBV2 and TRBJ1-4, is EPEVTQTPSHQVTQMGQEVILRCVPISNHLYFYWYRQILGQKVEFLVSFYNNEISEKSEIFDDQFSVERPDGSNFTLKIRSTKLEDSAMYFCASSEVGQGFEKLFFGSGTQLSVL.